This T cell receptor beta chain was recovered during a study of T-cell memory formation after mild COVID-19. Trimming at V came to 1 base and at J to 5 bases, leaving 18 bases not matched to a gene. CDR3 length equals 20 residues. Germline CDR1 is SGHRS and CDR2 is YFSETQ. TCRdb re-called the 5' RACE reads through MiXCR, storing one row per CDR3 protein. The sample contains 450,000 to 650,000 distinct CDR3 sequences, just over 20% of which appear only once. This clonotype has only a few counts. The sequenced sample consisted of PBMCs or a T cell subset sorted from them (not recorded which). The chain uses TRBV5-1 and TRBJ1-3; 10 bases are shared with TRBD1. This TCR was sampled from an adult woman who had mild COVID-19 (a few samples of this study predate the infection). Cell type and time point are not known. CDR3 in amino acids: CASSLRGDSPGQGMRNTIYF. The CDR3 nucleotides are TGCGCCAGCAGCTTGAGAGGTGATTCTCCGGGACAGGGGATGCGAAACACCATATATTTT.